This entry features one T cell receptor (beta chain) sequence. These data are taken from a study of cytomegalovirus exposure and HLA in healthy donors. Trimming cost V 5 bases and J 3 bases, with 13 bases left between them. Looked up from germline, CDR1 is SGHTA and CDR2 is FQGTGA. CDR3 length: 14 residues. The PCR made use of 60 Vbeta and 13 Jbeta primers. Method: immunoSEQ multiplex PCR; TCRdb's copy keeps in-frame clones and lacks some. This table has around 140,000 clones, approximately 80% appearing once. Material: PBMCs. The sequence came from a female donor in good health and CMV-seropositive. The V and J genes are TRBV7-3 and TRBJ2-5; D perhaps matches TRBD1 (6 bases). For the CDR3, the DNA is TGTGCCAGCAGCCTAGATAGGACAGAAGAGACCCAGTACTTC. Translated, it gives CASSLDRTEETQYF.